This T cell receptor beta chain is from a study of regulatory T cells in long-lasting Graves disease. Documented time point: newly diagnosed GD, antithyroid drugs for less than 3 months. Generation of the TCR library employed RNA extracted from PBMCs. This clonotype was detected ten times or more. Arm-PCR of CDR3 regions and iRepertoire HTBI primers were used to build TCR beta libraries. From the multiplex PCR reads, TCRdb called clonotypes with MiXCR, one entry per CDR3 protein. This table holds around 420,000 distinct CDR3 sequences, about 15% found once. Unmatched junction bases numbered 6, after V lost 6 bases and J lost 8 bases. The CDR3 extends over 13 amino acids. Germline CDR1 and CDR2: MDHEN and SYDVKM. These data also featured in a second study, about T cells in Graves' hyperthyroidism and ophthalmopathy.

The J gene is TRBJ2-1, the V gene TRBV28; the match to TRBD2 covers 8 bases. The sample was peripheral blood mononuclear cells (PBMCs), taken at new diagnosis, from a patient treated with antithyroid drugs. This clonotype originated in a woman aged 35 to 49 with Graves disease. CDR3 sequence reads: CASRRAGEHEQFF. The CDR3 region has the DNA TGTGCCAGCAGGAGAGCGGGAGAACATGAGCAGTTCTTC.